The next 30 T cell receptor beta chains were all read from a single sample in a study of cytomegalovirus exposure and HLA in healthy donors. The assay was immunoSEQ multiplex PCR, and TCRdb's table has in-frame clones only and misses some. In the table there are 200,000 to 250,000 clones, over 80% of which are singletons. The specimen sequenced was PBMCs. These receptors all come from a woman in her twenties or thirties in good health and CMV-seropositive.

The rearrangement uses TRBV7-8 and TRBJ1-2; the match to TRBD1 covers 7 bases. V dropped 2 bases and J dropped 4; count of bases not matched to a gene: 10. The CDR3 covers 16 residues. In germline, CDR1 is SGHVS, CDR2 FQNEAQ. The DNA for the CDR3 is TGTGCCAGCAGCTTAAGGCGGCAGGGGGACGGCTATGGCTACACCTTC. Translation: CASSLRRQGDGYGYTF. Full variable domain (rest looked up from reference TRBV7-8 and TRBJ1-2): GAGVSQSPRYKVAKRGQDVALRCDPISGHVSLFWYQQALGQGPEFLTYFQNEAQLDKSGLPSDRFFAERPEGSVSTLKIQRTQQEDSAVYLCASSLRRQGDGYGYTFGSGTRLTVV.

The chain combines TRBV27 with TRBJ2-3; TRBD1 aligns across 9 bases. V was clipped by 2 bases and J by 4 bases; unmatched bases: 4. Germline V gene lookup returns CDR1 MNHEY and CDR2 SMNVEV (reference sequence). This CDR3 has 15 residues. The DNA for the CDR3 is TGTGCCAGCAGTTTAGACGACAGGGGGGCAGATACGCAGTATTTT. Translating gives CASSLDDRGADTQYF.

This clone appeared a few times. V is TRBV27 and J is TRBJ2-7; D is possibly TRBD1 (5 bases). There are 13 residues in the CDR3. Looked up from germline, CDR1 is MNHEY and CDR2 is SMNVEV (reference sequence). V lost 9 bases and J 3 bases, leaving 15 bases between the germline ends. The CDR3 sequence is CASSTDSRYEQYF. CDR3 in DNA: TGTGCCAGTAGCACCGACAGCCGCTACGAGCAGTACTTC.

The rearrangement uses TRBV30 and TRBJ2-1; D might be TRBD2 (6 bases). CDR1 is GTSNPN and CDR2 is SVGIG in the germline V gene (reference sequence). V was clipped by 4 bases and J by 0 bases, with 13 bases between them. This CDR3 contains 15 residues. For the CDR3, the DNA is TGTGCCTGGACCGGGCGGGACCACTCCTACAATGAGCAGTTCTTC. Protein: CAWTGRDHSYNEQFF.

This clone was found a few times. The chain recombines TRBV19 with TRBJ1-2; TRBD1 matches at 8 bases. Trimming removed 6 bases from V and 4 bases from J; junction bases left unmatched: 4. CDR1 is LNHDA, CDR2 SQIVND, per germline (reference sequence). This CDR3 has 13 amino acids. This CDR3 is CASRAGQGYGYTF. CDR3 coding DNA: TGTGCCAGTAGGGCTGGACAGGGCTATGGCTACACCTTC.

This chain uses TRBV27 with TRBJ1-4; D gene unclear. Trimming pared 6 bases from V and 7 bases from J, leaving 15 bases between. The CDR3 is 14 residues long. Germline V lookup: CDR1 MNHEY, CDR2 SMNVEV (reference sequence). CDR3 in DNA: TGTGCCAGCAGCCTGACCCGGCCCAGTGAAAAACTGTTTTTT. It yields the protein CASSLTRPSEKLFF. The full variable domain, in which reference TRBV27 and TRBJ1-4 provide the parts outside the CDR3, is EAQVTQNPRYLITVTGKKLTVTCSQNMNHEYMSWYRQDPGLGLRQIYYSMNVEVTDKGDVPEGYKVSRKEKRNFPLILESPSPNQTSLYFCASSLTRPSEKLFFGSGTQLSVL.

This clone was observed once. J is TRBJ2-2 and V is TRBV6-5; D not resolved. CDR1 is MNHEY and CDR2 is SVGAGI in the germline V gene. Trimming pared 0 bases from V and 1 base from J, leaving 6 bases between. The CDR3 has 15 residues. This chain's CDR3 is CASSYSKRNTGELFF. DNA for the CDR3: TGTGCCAGCAGTTACTCTAAGAGGAACACCGGGGAGCTGTTTTTT.

The chain couples TRBV27 to TRBJ1-5; D remains unclear. Deletions cut 8 bases from V and 6 bases from J, with 11 bases between. The CDR3 consists of 12 residues. Germline CDR1 reads MNHEY; CDR2 reads SMNVEV (reference sequence). CDR3 in amino acids: CASGRSGQPQHF. Written as DNA, the CDR3 is TGTGCCAGCGGAAGGAGCGGTCAGCCCCAGCATTTT.

This rearrangement joins TRBV6-5 to TRBJ2-1; 11 positions match TRBD2. There are 14 residues in the CDR3. V dropped 8 bases and J dropped 8; count of bases not matched to a gene: 8. Germline CDR1 is MNHEY and CDR2 is SVGAGI. In DNA, the CDR3 is TGTGCCAGCGGAATAGCGGGAGGGCCTTATGAGCAGTTCTTC. Translation: CASGIAGGPYEQFF.

The DNA of the CDR3 is TGTGCCAGCAGCCCAACGGGGTCCGAGCAGTACTTC. It translates to CASSPTGSEQYF. The V and J genes are TRBV7-9 and TRBJ2-7; tentative D call: TRBD2 (5 bases). V lost 5 bases, J lost 6 bases, and 11 bases lay in between. Germline V gene sequence: CDR1 SEHNR, CDR2 FQNEAQ (reference sequence). CDR3 length equals 12 residues.

J is TRBJ2-3 and V is TRBV4-2; 9 bases line up with TRBD2. The germline CDR1 and CDR2 sequences are LGHNA and YNFKEQ. The CDR3 spans 15 residues. V trimming: 4 bases; J trimming: 1 base; junction bases outside the gene matches: 3. The CDR3 bases are TGTGCCAGCAGCCCCCGACTAGCGGGCACAGATACGCAGTATTTT. This gives the protein CASSPRLAGTDTQYF.

The rearrangement joins TRBV4-1 to TRBJ2-3; D is unclear. With 4 bases removed from V and 1 base from J, the gap between germline ends came to 18 bases. The CDR3 totals 17 residues. The germline V gene has CDR1 MGHRA and CDR2 YSYEKL. Written as DNA, the CDR3 is TGCGCCAGCAGCCGTAGCTGGAGTGGTCCTGGCACAGATACGCAGTATTTT. Amino acid sequence: CASSRSWSGPGTDTQYF.

CDR3 sequence: CSARVGYEQFF. For the CDR3, the DNA is TGCAGTGCTAGAGTTGGGTATGAGCAGTTCTTC. The chain couples TRBV20-1 to TRBJ2-1, with unresolved D. The V end lost 1 base, the J end lost 8 bases, and 6 bases lay between the germline ends. The CDR3 length is 11 residues. Per germline, CDR1 DFQATT and CDR2 SNEGSKA (reference sequence).

This sequence joins TRBV6-1 and TRBJ2-2; no definite D call. The CDR3 is 15 residues long. CDR1 and CDR2 from the germline V gene are MNHNS and SASEGT. V was clipped by 4 bases and J by 0 bases, with 9 bases between them. The CDR3 DNA is TGTGCCAGCAGTGCAGGCGGCGCGAACACCGGGGAGCTGTTTTTT. Its protein is CASSAGGANTGELFF.

This clone came up a few times. This CDR3 reads CAWSPGYLNQPQHF. The DNA for the CDR3 is TGTGCCTGGAGTCCCGGGTACCTCAATCAGCCCCAGCATTTT. The chain links TRBV30 to TRBJ1-5; D is uncertain. There are 14 residues in the CDR3. Germline-derived CDR1 and CDR2 are GTSNPN and SVGIG (reference sequence). V was cut by 2 bases and J by 3 bases, with 11 bases left in between.

The CDR3 sequence: CASSLRRGDTQYF. The CDR3 DNA reads TGTGCCAGCAGTTTACGAAGGGGTGATACGCAGTATTTT. The V gene is TRBV27, the J gene TRBJ2-3; TRBD1 might be the D (5 bases). CDR1 is MNHEY and CDR2 is SMNVEV in the germline V gene (reference sequence). The CDR3 extends over 13 amino acids. V was pared by 2 bases and J by 6 bases, with 9 bases between.

The genes are TRBV5-1 and TRBJ1-1; D not certain. CDR3 size: 13 residues. V gave up 4 bases and J gave up 0 bases, with 7 bases separating them. Germline lookup yields CDR1 SGHRS and CDR2 YFSETQ. The CDR3 DNA is TGCGCCAGCAGCCGATTGGTGAACACTGAAGCTTTCTTT. It is translated as CASSRLVNTEAFF.

The chain is built from TRBV5-1 and TRBJ1-2; 10 bases line up with TRBD1. With V trimmed by 0 bases and J by 3 bases, 8 bases remained unmatched. The CDR3 extends over 17 amino acids. CDR1 and CDR2 (germline): SGHRS, YFSETQ. CDR3 bases: TGCGCCAGCAGCTTGGGGGGACAGGGGAAACGCCACTATGGCTACACCTTC. Its protein product is CASSLGGQGKRHYGYTF. Together with reference TRBV5-1 and TRBJ1-2, the CDR3 gives the full variable domain: KAGVTQTPRYLIKTRGQQVTLSCSPISGHRSVSWYQQTPGQGLQFLFEYFSETQRNKGNFPGRFSGRQFSNSRSEMNVSTLELGDSALYLCASSLGGQGKRHYGYTFGSGTRLTVV.

The gene calls are TRBV28 and TRBJ1-2; possibly TRBD1 for D (5 bases). The CDR3 is made up of 15 amino acids. With 5 bases removed from V and 4 bases from J, the gap between germline ends came to 17 bases. Germline lookup yields CDR1 MDHEN and CDR2 SYDVKM. The CDR3, as DNA: TGTGCCAGCAGTATCAGTACCGGGGCCTTCTATGGCTACACCTTC. Amino acids: CASSISTGAFYGYTF.

Of note for this clone: One junction end does not reproduce the germline sequence, and a read error may be involved. The gene calls are TRBV27 and TRBJ1-1; 7 bases align to TRBD1. This CDR3 contains 13 residues. CDR1 and CDR2 (germline): MNHEY, SMNVEV (reference sequence). The CDR3 DNA reads TGTGCCAGCAGTTCGACAGGGAACGCTGAAGCTTTCTTT. Translated, it gives CASSSTGNAEAFF.

The genes are TRBV4-1 and TRBJ1-2; 9 bases fit TRBD1. Germline lookup yields CDR1 MGHRA and CDR2 YSYEKL. The CDR3 runs 15 residues. Trimming at V came to 1 base and at J to 7 bases, leaving 7 bases not matched to a gene. Here the CDR3 reads CASSQGTGAGSGYTF. The CDR3 DNA reads TGCGCCAGCAGCCAAGGGACAGGGGCGGGTAGTGGCTACACCTTC.

V gene TRBV5-1 combines with J gene TRBJ1-2; D might be TRBD1 (5 bases). V lost 4 bases, J lost 6 bases, and 13 bases lay in between. CDR1 SGHRS and CDR2 YFSETQ come from the germline V gene. This CDR3 spans 13 amino acids. CDR3 sequence: CASSPYGGDGYTF. Written as DNA, the CDR3 is TGCGCCAGCAGCCCATACGGGGGTGATGGCTACACCTTC.

The genes are TRBV6-5 and TRBJ2-7, with D unclear. The germline V and J ends were trimmed by 0 bases and 2 bases, with 8 bases remaining between them. CDR3 length: 14 residues. Germline V gene lookup returns CDR1 MNHEY and CDR2 SVGAGI. The CDR3 region is CASSYSSLTYEQYF. CDR3 bases: TGTGCCAGCAGTTACTCATCCCTGACCTACGAGCAGTACTTC.

V gene TRBV7-2 combines with J gene TRBJ2-7; no definite D call. V was pared by 3 bases and J by 2 bases, with 14 bases between. The CDR3 length is 15 residues. CDR1 is SGHTA and CDR2 is FQGNSA in the germline V gene. CDR3 DNA sequence: TGTGCCAGCAGCTTGACCTCGACGGACGCCTACGAGCAGTACTTC. This codes for CASSLTSTDAYEQYF.

A single count supports this clone. The rearrangement uses TRBV5-6 and TRBJ2-7; D ambiguous. In germline, CDR1 is SGHDT, CDR2 YYEEEE. V gave up 4 bases and J gave up 0 bases, with 14 bases separating them. The CDR3 runs 15 residues. CDR3 region: CASSSQDRSSYEQYF. In DNA, the CDR3 is TGTGCCAGCAGCAGCCAGGACCGTTCCTCCTACGAGCAGTACTTC.

This chain connects TRBV29-1 to TRBJ2-7, with 8 bases identical to TRBD1. From germline, CDR1 is SQVTM and CDR2 ANQGSEA. The junction had 5 bases not matched to a gene; V was cut back by 7 bases and J by 6 bases. The CDR3 loop spans 11 amino acids. The CDR3 DNA reads as TGCAGCGGGAGACAGGGGCCCGAGCAGTACTTC. Its protein is CSGRQGPEQYF.

This clone was detected a few times. One junction end disagrees with the germline gene, perhaps due to a read error. The genes are TRBV7-7 and TRBJ2-3, with D unresolved. The CDR3 loop spans 13 amino acids. CDR1 SSHAT and CDR2 FNYEAQ come from the germline V gene (reference sequence). The CDR3 reads CASSSQLGDTQYF. The CDR3 bases are TGTGCTAGCAGCTCACAGTTAGGGGATACGCAGTATTTT.

The J gene is TRBJ2-1, the V gene TRBV7-2; weak D call: TRBD1 (5 bases). V was shortened by 2 bases and J by 6 bases, with 14 bases between the two germline ends. Per germline, CDR1 SGHTA and CDR2 FQGNSA. This CDR3 region has 15 residues. DNA of the CDR3: TGTGCCAGCAGCTTATCTCTGCAGGGCTCCAATGAGCAGTTCTTC. As protein: CASSLSLQGSNEQFF.

This sequence joins TRBV9 and TRBJ2-3, with 11 bases identical to TRBD2. The CDR3 is made up of 15 amino acids. Germline lookup yields CDR1 SGDLS and CDR2 YYNGEE. With 4 bases clipped from V and 2 bases from J, the junction kept 3 bases outside the gene matches. DNA for the CDR3: TGTGCCAGCAGCATTAGCGGGAGGGTCACAGATACGCAGTATTTT. Translation gives CASSISGRVTDTQYF.

This clone appeared a few times. The chain carries TRBV6-5 and TRBJ2-7; the match to TRBD2 covers 12 bases. Germline V gene sequence: CDR1 MNHEY, CDR2 SVGAGI. The length of the CDR3 is 15 residues. V lost 10 bases to trimming and J lost 3 bases; unmatched junction nucleotides: 10. The CDR3: CATHTSGRTGYEQYF. In DNA form, the CDR3 reads TGTGCCACCCATACTAGCGGGAGGACGGGCTACGAGCAGTACTTC.